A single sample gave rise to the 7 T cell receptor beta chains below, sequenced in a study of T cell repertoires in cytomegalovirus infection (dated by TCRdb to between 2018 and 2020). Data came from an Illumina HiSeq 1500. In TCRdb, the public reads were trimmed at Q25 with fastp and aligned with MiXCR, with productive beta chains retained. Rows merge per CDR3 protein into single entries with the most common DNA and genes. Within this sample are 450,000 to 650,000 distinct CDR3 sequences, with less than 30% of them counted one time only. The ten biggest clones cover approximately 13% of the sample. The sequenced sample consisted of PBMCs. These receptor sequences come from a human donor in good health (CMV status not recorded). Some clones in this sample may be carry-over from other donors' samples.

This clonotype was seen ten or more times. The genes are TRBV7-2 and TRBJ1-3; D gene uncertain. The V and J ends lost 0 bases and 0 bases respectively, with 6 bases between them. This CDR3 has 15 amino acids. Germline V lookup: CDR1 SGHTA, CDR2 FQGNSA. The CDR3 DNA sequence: TGTGCCAGCAGCTTAGCTGGCAGCTCTGGAAACACCATATATTTT. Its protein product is CASSLAGSSGNTIYF.

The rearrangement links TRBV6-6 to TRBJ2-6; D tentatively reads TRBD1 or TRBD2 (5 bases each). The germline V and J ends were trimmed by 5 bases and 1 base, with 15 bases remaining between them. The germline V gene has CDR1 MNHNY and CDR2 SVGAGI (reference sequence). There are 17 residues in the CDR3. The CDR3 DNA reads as TGTGCCAGCAGTCAGCCGGGACGGCCATCTGGGGCCAACGTCCTGACTTTC. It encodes CASSQPGRPSGANVLTF.

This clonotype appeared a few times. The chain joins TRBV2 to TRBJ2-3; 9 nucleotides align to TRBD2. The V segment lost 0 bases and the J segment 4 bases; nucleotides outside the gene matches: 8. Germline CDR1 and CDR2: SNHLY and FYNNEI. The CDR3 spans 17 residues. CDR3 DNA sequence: TGTGCCAGCAGTGAAGCGCGTGGACTAGCGTCCGCAGATACGCAGTATTTT. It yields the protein CASSEARGLASADTQYF.

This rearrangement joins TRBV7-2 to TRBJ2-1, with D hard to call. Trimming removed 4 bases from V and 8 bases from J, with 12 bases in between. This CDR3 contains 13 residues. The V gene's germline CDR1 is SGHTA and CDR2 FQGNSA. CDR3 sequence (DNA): TGTGCCAGCAGCTCCGATCCCATCGATGAGCAGTTCTTC. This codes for CASSSDPIDEQFF.

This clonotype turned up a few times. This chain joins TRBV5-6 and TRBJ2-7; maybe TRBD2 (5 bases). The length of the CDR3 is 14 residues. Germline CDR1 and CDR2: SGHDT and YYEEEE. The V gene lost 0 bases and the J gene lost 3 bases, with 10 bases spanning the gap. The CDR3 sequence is CASSLGSGYYEQYV. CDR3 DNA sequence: TGTGCCAGCAGCTTGGGCAGCGGATACTACGAGCAGTACGTC.

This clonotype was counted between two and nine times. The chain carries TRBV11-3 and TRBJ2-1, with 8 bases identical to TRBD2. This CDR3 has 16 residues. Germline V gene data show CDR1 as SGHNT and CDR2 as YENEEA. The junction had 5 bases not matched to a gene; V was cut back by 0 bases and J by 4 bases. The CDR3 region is CASSLDGRAGYNEQFF. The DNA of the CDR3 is TGTGCCAGCAGCTTAGACGGGAGGGCAGGTTACAATGAGCAGTTCTTC.

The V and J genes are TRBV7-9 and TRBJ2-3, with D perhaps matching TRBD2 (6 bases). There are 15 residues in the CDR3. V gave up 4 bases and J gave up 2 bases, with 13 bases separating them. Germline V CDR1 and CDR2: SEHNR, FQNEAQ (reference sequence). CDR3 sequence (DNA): TGTGCCAGCAGCTGGGCGGGATCAGACACAGATACGCAGTATTTT. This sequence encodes CASSWAGSDTDTQYF.